Listed below are T cell receptor beta chains from one sample, sequenced in a study of blood T cell repertoires in COVID-19. The assay was immunoSEQ multiplex PCR, and TCRdb's table has in-frame clones only and misses some. The sample consists of some 150,000 clones, roughly 84% of them appearing once. The sample comprised peripheral blood. Every receptor here comes from a man aged 40-55 years with acute or convalescent COVID-19. Both conserved end residues are part of each CDR3. Fields, in order: J gene, V gene, D gene, clone size, CDR3 DNA, CDR3 protein. A D gene is named only where the DNA matches it firmly. Some rows mark clone size as missing; the rest say once, few, many or name a class of expanded clone.

j_call: TRBJ1-6; v_call: TRBV7-2; d_call: -; clone_size: -; cdr3_nt: TGTGCCAGCAGCTTAGGTAGTGATAATTCACCCCTCCACTTT; cdr3_aa: CASSLGSDNSPLHF
j_call: TRBJ1-1; v_call: TRBV19; d_call: -; clone_size: few; cdr3_nt: TGTGCCAGTAGTAAATCGGGGATCACTGAAGCTTTCTTT; cdr3_aa: CASSKSGITEAFF
j_call: TRBJ2-7; v_call: TRBV12-1; d_call: -; clone_size: few; cdr3_nt: TGTGCCAGCAGCTTTATGCAGGGTAGCTCCTACGAGCAGTACTTC; cdr3_aa: CASSFMQGSSYEQYF
j_call: TRBJ1-4; v_call: TRBV5-1; d_call: TRBD1; clone_size: -; cdr3_nt: TGCGCCAGCAGCCTGGGACAGGGCGGTGAAAAACTGTTTTTT; cdr3_aa: CASSLGQGGEKLFF
j_call: TRBJ1-6; v_call: TRBV15; d_call: -; clone_size: -; cdr3_nt: TGTGCCACCAGCAGAGGAGGGCCTCGAAATTCACCCCTCCACTTT; cdr3_aa: CATSRGGPRNSPLHF
j_call: TRBJ1-2; v_call: TRBV16; d_call: TRBD1; clone_size: -; cdr3_nt: TGTGCCAGCAGCCGGACAGGAACCGTTCATGGCTACACCTTC; cdr3_aa: CASSRTGTVHGYTF
j_call: TRBJ1-2; v_call: TRBV9; d_call: -; clone_size: -; cdr3_nt: TGTGCCAGCAGTGACGGACTCAATGGCTACACCTTC; cdr3_aa: CASSDGLNGYTF
j_call: TRBJ1-2; v_call: TRBV5-6; d_call: -; clone_size: -; cdr3_nt: TGTGCCAGCAGCACTGGTCCGTCAATGGGCTACACCTTC; cdr3_aa: CASSTGPSMGYTF
j_call: TRBJ2-3; v_call: TRBV5-1; d_call: -; clone_size: -; cdr3_nt: TGCGCCAGCAGCTCGGGCGGGGAGAGCACAGATACGCAGTATTTT; cdr3_aa: CASSSGGESTDTQYF
j_call: TRBJ2-4; v_call: TRBV7-9; d_call: -; clone_size: -; cdr3_nt: TGTGCCAGCAGCGAGGGCTTGGGCATTCAGTACTTC; cdr3_aa: CASSEGLGIQYF
j_call: TRBJ2-2; v_call: TRBV30; d_call: -; clone_size: -; cdr3_nt: TGTGCCTGGAGCGGTACAGGTTTACCCGGGGAGCTGTTTTTT; cdr3_aa: CAWSGTGLPGELFF
j_call: TRBJ1-2; v_call: TRBV19; d_call: -; clone_size: -; cdr3_nt: TGTGCCAGTACAACCACGGCGGGAGGTAGAGAGTATGGCTACACCTTC; cdr3_aa: CASTTTAGGREYGYTF
j_call: TRBJ2-1; v_call: TRBV3-1/TRBV3-2; d_call: -; clone_size: once; cdr3_nt: TGTGCCAGCAGCCAAGTGGCGGGGCCCCTCCGTGAGCAGTTCTTC; cdr3_aa: CASSQVAGPLREQFF
j_call: TRBJ1-2; v_call: TRBV3-1/TRBV3-2; d_call: -; clone_size: -; cdr3_nt: TGTGCCAGCAGTCAAGCGGCGACAGATCATGGCTACACCTTC; cdr3_aa: CASSQAATDHGYTF
j_call: TRBJ1-2; v_call: TRBV9; d_call: -; clone_size: -; cdr3_nt: TGTGCCAGCAGCGTAGGCGCCTCTCCTAGGGGTAACTATGGCTACACCTTC; cdr3_aa: CASSVGASPRGNYGYTF
j_call: TRBJ1-1; v_call: TRBV10-3; d_call: -; clone_size: few; cdr3_nt: TGTGCCATCAGTGAGTGGGGGGGAGACACTGAAGCTTTCTTT; cdr3_aa: CAISEWGGDTEAFF
j_call: TRBJ2-7; v_call: TRBV12-3/TRBV12-4; d_call: -; clone_size: -; cdr3_nt: TGTGCCAGCAGTCCGGACAGATACGAGCAGTACTTC; cdr3_aa: CASSPDRYEQYF
j_call: TRBJ2-5; v_call: TRBV12-2; d_call: -; clone_size: -; cdr3_nt: TGTGCAAGTCGCCACTCGAGAGGGCAAGAGACCCAGTACTTC; cdr3_aa: CASRHSRGQETQYF
j_call: TRBJ2-1; v_call: TRBV7-3; d_call: TRBD2; clone_size: -; cdr3_nt: TGTGCCAGCAGCTTAGGGCGCGGGGGTGGTAATGAGCAGTTCTTC; cdr3_aa: CASSLGRGGGNEQFF
j_call: TRBJ1-6; v_call: TRBV3-1/TRBV3-2; d_call: -; clone_size: -; cdr3_nt: TGTGCCAGCAGCCAAGTTCAGGGTCCCCTCCACTTT; cdr3_aa: CASSQVQGPLHF
j_call: TRBJ2-7; v_call: TRBV27; d_call: TRBD1; clone_size: few; cdr3_nt: TGTGCCAGCAGTGCCGGGACAGGGGTAATCTACGAGCAGTACTTC; cdr3_aa: CASSAGTGVIYEQYF
j_call: TRBJ2-5; v_call: TRBV7-3; d_call: -; clone_size: -; cdr3_nt: TGTGCCAGCGGTCCAGGCGGGGCGGAAGAGACCCAGTACTTC; cdr3_aa: CASGPGGAEETQYF
j_call: TRBJ2-5; v_call: TRBV14; d_call: TRBD2; clone_size: -; cdr3_nt: TGTGCCAGCGGGGACTATGCGACCCAGTACTTC; cdr3_aa: CASGDYATQYF
j_call: TRBJ1-2; v_call: TRBV28; d_call: -; clone_size: few; cdr3_nt: TGTGCCAGCAGGAACCAGGGTAACTATGGCTACACCTTC; cdr3_aa: CASRNQGNYGYTF
j_call: TRBJ1-2; v_call: TRBV19; d_call: -; clone_size: -; cdr3_nt: TGTGCCAGTACCCCAGGGCAGTTACACGAAGGCTACACCTTC; cdr3_aa: CASTPGQLHEGYTF
j_call: TRBJ1-4; v_call: TRBV10-3; d_call: -; clone_size: -; cdr3_nt: TGTGCCATCAGCCCAGCAACTAATGAAAAACTGTTTTTT; cdr3_aa: CAISPATNEKLFF
j_call: TRBJ1-4; v_call: TRBV7-6; d_call: -; clone_size: -; cdr3_nt: TGTGCCAGCAGCCCGCGAGGCTTGCTAGGGGGAGACGAAAAACTGTTTTTT; cdr3_aa: CASSPRGLLGGDEKLFF
j_call: TRBJ2-1; v_call: TRBV5-1; d_call: TRBD2; clone_size: -; cdr3_nt: TGCGCCAGCAGCTTTGTGACTAGCAAATGGAATGAGCAGTTCTTC; cdr3_aa: CASSFVTSKWNEQFF
j_call: TRBJ1-4; v_call: TRBV6-4; d_call: TRBD1; clone_size: -; cdr3_nt: TGTGCCAGCAGTGACTCTGCGGACAGGGGTGAAAAACTGTTTTTT; cdr3_aa: CASSDSADRGEKLFF
j_call: TRBJ2-2; v_call: TRBV9; d_call: -; clone_size: -; cdr3_nt: TGTGCCAGCAGCGTAGTAGATACCGGGGAGCTGTTTTTT; cdr3_aa: CASSVVDTGELFF
j_call: TRBJ2-7; v_call: TRBV3-1/TRBV3-2; d_call: -; clone_size: few; cdr3_nt: TGTGCCAGCAGCCAACCGAGGTGGGGGCTGTACGAGCAGTACTTC; cdr3_aa: CASSQPRWGLYEQYF
j_call: TRBJ1-1; v_call: TRBV12-3/TRBV12-4; d_call: -; clone_size: -; cdr3_nt: TGTGCCAGCAGTCTATCCAAACACACTGAAGCTTTCTTT; cdr3_aa: CASSLSKHTEAFF
j_call: TRBJ1-2; v_call: TRBV5-4; d_call: -; clone_size: -; cdr3_nt: TGTGCCAGCAGCTTGCTGCGGGGGGGCGGTCACTATGGCTACACCTTC; cdr3_aa: CASSLLRGGGHYGYTF
j_call: TRBJ1-2; v_call: TRBV7-3; d_call: TRBD1; clone_size: few; cdr3_nt: TGTGCCAGCAGCTTTACCGACAGGGCGAGCTACACCTTC; cdr3_aa: CASSFTDRASYTF
j_call: TRBJ2-2; v_call: TRBV28; d_call: TRBD2; clone_size: -; cdr3_nt: TGTGCCGGCCGAGCGGGGGGGAACACCGGGGAGCTGTTTTTT; cdr3_aa: CAGRAGGNTGELFF
j_call: TRBJ2-5; v_call: TRBV3-1/TRBV3-2; d_call: -; clone_size: -; cdr3_nt: TGTGCCAGCAGCTTGCCCCCAGGGGAGACCCAGTACTTC; cdr3_aa: CASSLPPGETQYF
j_call: TRBJ1-6; v_call: TRBV20-1; d_call: -; clone_size: once; cdr3_nt: TGCAGTGCTAGTACGCGGGGGAGGGATTCACCCCTCCACTTT; cdr3_aa: CSASTRGRDSPLHF
j_call: TRBJ2-5; v_call: TRBV11-2; d_call: TRBD2; clone_size: once; cdr3_nt: TGTGCCAGCAGTCCCGGGACTAGCGAGGTAGAGACCCAGTACTTC; cdr3_aa: CASSPGTSEVETQYF
j_call: TRBJ2-5; v_call: TRBV12-3/TRBV12-4; d_call: TRBD2; clone_size: -; cdr3_nt: TGTGCCAGCCGACTAGCGGGGGGAGAGGCCCAGTACTTC; cdr3_aa: CASRLAGGEAQYF
j_call: TRBJ2-3; v_call: TRBV30; d_call: TRBD1; clone_size: -; cdr3_nt: TGTGCCAGACAGACAGGGGGGGTTGATACGCAGTATTTT; cdr3_aa: CARQTGGVDTQYF
j_call: TRBJ1-1; v_call: TRBV14; d_call: -; clone_size: once; cdr3_nt: TGTGCCAGCAGCCAAGATCGGGGGACTGAAGCTTTCTTT; cdr3_aa: CASSQDRGTEAFF
j_call: TRBJ2-2; v_call: TRBV6-6; d_call: -; clone_size: -; cdr3_nt: TGTGCCAGCAGCCGCGCCGGGGAGCTGTTTTTT; cdr3_aa: CASSRAGELFF
j_call: TRBJ2-7; v_call: TRBV28; d_call: -; clone_size: -; cdr3_nt: TGTGCCACCGGCCTGCCCGGGGTCCACGAGCAGTACTTC; cdr3_aa: CATGLPGVHEQYF
j_call: TRBJ1-2; v_call: TRBV28; d_call: -; clone_size: few; cdr3_nt: TGTGCCAGCAGACCCGGGAGTAGGTCAAGGGATGGCTACACCTTC; cdr3_aa: CASRPGSRSRDGYTF
j_call: TRBJ2-7; v_call: TRBV2; d_call: -; clone_size: -; cdr3_nt: TGTGCCAGCAGGAAGGGTAAGGGGTTCCACGAGCAGTACTTC; cdr3_aa: CASRKGKGFHEQYF
j_call: TRBJ2-1; v_call: TRBV7-2; d_call: -; clone_size: -; cdr3_nt: TGTGCCAGCAGCTTAGCTCGGGGGGCGTTCTCCTACAATGAGCAGTTCTTC; cdr3_aa: CASSLARGAFSYNEQFF
j_call: TRBJ1-2; v_call: TRBV18; d_call: -; clone_size: -; cdr3_nt: TGTGCCAGCTCACTAACAACAGGCGATACTAACTATGGCTACACCTTC; cdr3_aa: CASSLTTGDTNYGYTF
j_call: TRBJ1-3; v_call: TRBV4-1; d_call: -; clone_size: -; cdr3_nt: TGCGCCAGCAGCCAAGTATGGGACACGAGTGGAAACACCATATATTTT; cdr3_aa: CASSQVWDTSGNTIYF
j_call: TRBJ1-3; v_call: TRBV11-3; d_call: -; clone_size: -; cdr3_nt: TGTGCCAGCAGCATCCCCACGACTGCAGGGGTATCTGGAAACACCATATATTTT; cdr3_aa: CASSIPTTAGVSGNTIYF
j_call: TRBJ1-3; v_call: TRBV12-5; d_call: -; clone_size: once; cdr3_nt: TGTGCTAGTGGTTTGATCCATAGGGGGTTCCCTGGAAACACCATATATTTT; cdr3_aa: CASGLIHRGFPGNTIYF
j_call: TRBJ1-2; v_call: TRBV7-2; d_call: TRBD1; clone_size: -; cdr3_nt: TGTGCCAGCGCTGAGGGGGACAGGGATGGCTACACCTTC; cdr3_aa: CASAEGDRDGYTF
j_call: TRBJ2-1; v_call: TRBV7-3; d_call: -; clone_size: once; cdr3_nt: TGTGCCAGCAGCTTATCCGGGGGGCTTACCAATGAGCAGTTCTTC; cdr3_aa: CASSLSGGLTNEQFF
j_call: TRBJ1-3; v_call: TRBV2; d_call: -; clone_size: -; cdr3_nt: TGTGCCAGCAGTTTCCAGGGGATGGATGGAAACACCATATATTTT; cdr3_aa: CASSFQGMDGNTIYF
j_call: TRBJ2-7; v_call: TRBV11-2; d_call: -; clone_size: -; cdr3_nt: TGTGCCAGCAGCTTAGGGGCTCAGTACGAGCAGTACTTC; cdr3_aa: CASSLGAQYEQYF
j_call: TRBJ1-3; v_call: TRBV5-1; d_call: TRBD1; clone_size: -; cdr3_nt: TGCGCCAGCAGCCCGACAGGGCCAGGAAACACCATATATTTT; cdr3_aa: CASSPTGPGNTIYF